Below are 27 T cell receptor beta chains sequenced from a single sample in a study of blood T cell repertoires in COVID-19. The table came from immunoSEQ multiplex PCR; TCRdb's copy has only in-frame clones and leaves some out. The table includes around 250,000 clones, around 90% detected once. What was sequenced was peripheral blood. These receptors were taken from a woman in her 40s who had recovered from COVID-19.

The V call is TRBV5-1, the J call TRBJ2-1, with 10 bases that match TRBD2. Germline lookup yields CDR1 SGHRS and CDR2 YFSETQ. The ends lost 4 bases at V and 5 bases at J; junction bases unmatched: 6. The length of the CDR3 is 15 residues. The CDR3 loop is CASSEGLATNNEQFF. The CDR3 DNA sequence: TGCGCCAGCAGCGAGGGACTAGCGACTAACAATGAGCAGTTCTTC.

The chain is built from TRBV5-1 and TRBJ2-7; 9 bases agree with TRBD1. Losses at the gene ends were 4 bases for V and 5 bases for J; bases not matched to a gene: 4. Germline V gene lookup returns CDR1 SGHRS and CDR2 YFSETQ. CDR3 length: 13 residues. The CDR3: CASSSGTGNEQYF. The CDR3 DNA reads as TGCGCCAGCAGCAGCGGGACAGGGAACGAGCAGTACTTC.

A word on this clone: Other DNA variants within this sample encode the same CDR3. The chain uses TRBV19 and TRBJ2-2, with TRBD2 matching 8 bases. J gave up 0 bases and V 3 bases, and 3 bases lay outside the gene matches. CDR3 length: 16 residues. Germline CDR1 reads LNHDA; CDR2 reads SQIVND (reference sequence). In DNA form, the CDR3 reads TGTGCCAGTAGTATTACGGGACTAGCGAACACCGGGGAGCTGTTTTTT. As protein: CASSITGLANTGELFF.

The V and J genes are TRBV10-1 and TRBJ1-1, with a tentative D call TRBD1 (5 bases). The CDR3 consists of 14 residues. Trimming took off 5 bases at V and 1 base at J, with 11 bases between the two ends. Germline V gives CDR1 WNHNN, CDR2 SYGVQD (reference sequence). The CDR3 nucleotides read TGCGCCAGCAGTTCCGGACATACGAACACTGAAGCTTTCTTT. It codes for CASSSGHTNTEAFF.

This chain connects TRBV24-1 to TRBJ2-2, with D tentatively TRBD1 (6 bases). V shed 7 bases and J shed 1 base, with 12 bases lying between them. The CDR3 extends over 15 amino acids. Germline V lookup: CDR1 KGHDR, CDR2 SFDVKD. CDR3 loop: CATRGTGQNTGELFF. The CDR3 region has the DNA TGTGCCACCAGAGGCACGGGACAGAACACCGGGGAGCTGTTTTTT.

This clone was detected once. V and J are TRBV30 and TRBJ2-1; 9 bases line up with TRBD2. V gave up 3 bases and J gave up 5 bases; unmatched junction bases: 2. This CDR3 region has 13 residues. The germline CDR1 and CDR2 sequences are GTSNPN and SVGIG (reference sequence). The CDR3 protein is CAWSRLADNEQFF. CDR3 nucleotides: TGTGCCTGGAGCCGACTAGCGGACAATGAGCAGTTCTTC.

This clone was seen more than once but under ten times. The rearrangement joins TRBV28 to TRBJ1-6; no clear D. Trimming removed 8 bases from V and 13 bases from J, with 15 bases in between. Germline-derived CDR1 and CDR2 are MDHEN and SYDVKM. This CDR3 spans 12 amino acids. The CDR3 DNA reads as TGTGCCAGCGCTCCGCCCAGAGGGCCCCTCCACTTT. Its protein product is CASAPPRGPLHF.

The table lists this clone with a count of one. The rearrangement uses TRBV19 and TRBJ2-7; D gene uncertain. The length of the CDR3 is 14 residues. CDR1 is LNHDA and CDR2 is SQIVND in the germline V gene (reference sequence). V gave up 5 bases and J gave up 2 bases, with 13 bases separating them. CDR3 amino acids: CASSPTRRPYEQYF. Written as DNA, the CDR3 is TGTGCCAGTAGTCCCACACGGAGACCCTACGAGCAGTACTTC.

The chain uses TRBV11-3 and TRBJ1-4, with D possibly TRBD1 on 5 matching bases. Trimming shortened V by 5 bases and J by 8 bases, and 21 bases separated the two germline ends. This CDR3 contains 16 residues. Looked up from germline, CDR1 is SGHNT and CDR2 is YENEEA. The CDR3 DNA is TGTGCCAGCAGCCCAAGAGAGGGACTTGGCTGGGAAAAACTGTTTTTT. The encoded protein is CASSPREGLGWEKLFF.

This clone was detected a few times. The chain recombines TRBV4-1 with TRBJ2-1, with 8 bases lining up with TRBD2. The germline V gene encodes CDR1 MGHRA and CDR2 YSYEKL. V lost 1 base, J lost 4 bases, and 9 bases stayed unmatched. This CDR3 contains 17 residues. CDR3: CASSQVALPSGYNEQFF. DNA for the CDR3: TGCGCCAGCAGCCAAGTCGCCCTGCCTAGCGGGTACAATGAGCAGTTCTTC.

The V gene is TRBV10-3, the J gene TRBJ2-3; 9 bases line up with TRBD2. CDR3 length: 15 amino acids. CDR1 and CDR2 (germline): ENHRY, SYGVKD. The V gene end was trimmed by 4 bases and the J gene end by 1 base; junction bases not matched to a gene: 3. The CDR3 spells CAISAGLAGTDTQYF. CDR3 coding DNA: TGTGCCATCAGTGCGGGACTAGCCGGCACAGATACGCAGTATTTT.

The rearrangement uses TRBV7-8 and TRBJ1-5; 9 bases match TRBD1. There are 15 residues in the CDR3. The germline V gene encodes CDR1 SGHVS and CDR2 FQNEAQ. Trimming removed 5 bases from V and 5 bases from J; junction bases left unmatched: 7. CDR3 DNA: TGTGCCAGCAGCCCCCGGGACAGGGTGGATCAGCCCCAGCATTTT. Its protein product is CASSPRDRVDQPQHF.

The chain joins TRBV18 to TRBJ1-2; TRBD1 is a possible D gene (5 bases). V was shortened by 3 bases and J by 7 bases, with 12 bases between the two germline ends. This CDR3 has 13 residues. Per germline, CDR1 KGHSH and CDR2 LQKENI. The CDR3 loop is CASSPDGGGGYTF. DNA of the CDR3: TGTGCCAGCTCACCCGATGGGGGGGGTGGCTACACCTTC.

The V call is TRBV30, the J call TRBJ1-1, with no clear D. The V gene lost 3 bases and the J gene lost 1 base, with 9 bases spanning the gap. There are 13 residues in the CDR3. Germline-derived CDR1 and CDR2 are GTSNPN and SVGIG (reference sequence). CDR3 DNA sequence: TGTGCCTGGAGGCAGACACGGAACACTGAAGCTTTCTTT. Protein: CAWRQTRNTEAFF.

The gene calls are TRBV7-6 and TRBJ2-7, with TRBD1 matching over 9 bases. Germline lookup yields CDR1 SGHVS and CDR2 FNYEAQ. The CDR3 totals 15 residues. J lost 1 base, V lost 3 bases, and 4 bases had no gene match. CDR3: CASSFSGQGSYEQYF. The DNA for the CDR3 is TGTGCCAGCAGCTTCTCAGGACAGGGGTCCTACGAGCAGTACTTC.

The chain carries TRBV10-3 and TRBJ2-1, with a possible D match to TRBD2 (5 bases). CDR1 and CDR2 (germline): ENHRY, SYGVKD. Deletions cut 6 bases from V and 6 bases from J, with 6 bases between. CDR3 length equals 11 residues. The CDR3 spells CAISTSNEQFF. CDR3 nucleotide sequence: TGTGCCATCAGCACTAGCAATGAGCAGTTCTTC.

The chain employs TRBV2 and TRBJ2-3, with 7 positions matching TRBD1. Germline loops: CDR1 SNHLY, CDR2 FYNNEI. This CDR3 is 16 amino acids long. V dropped 1 base and J dropped 0; count of bases not matched to a gene: 4. The CDR3 region is CASSEGRDRSTDTQYF. CDR3 in DNA: TGTGCCAGCAGTGAAGGCCGGGACAGAAGCACAGATACGCAGTATTTT. Full variable domain (rest looked up from reference TRBV2 and TRBJ2-3): EPEVTQTPSHQVTQMGQEVILRCVPISNHLYFYWYRQILGQKVEFLVSFYNNEISEKSEIFDDQFSVERPDGSNFTLKIRSTKLEDSAMYFCASSEGRDRSTDTQYFGPGTRLTVL.

The chain couples TRBV21-1 to TRBJ2-7; the D call of TRBD2 is as the table states it, not checked on the DNA. TRBV21-1 is classified as a pseudogene. CDR3 length equals 16 residues. The DNA for the CDR3 is TGTGCCAGGAGACTAGCGGGAGGCGGCCACACCTACGAGCAGTACTTC. Encoded protein: CARRLAGGGHTYEQYF.

This rearrangement joins TRBV2 to TRBJ2-7; maybe TRBD2 (5 bases). This CDR3 spans 14 amino acids. Germline V gene data show CDR1 as SNHLY and CDR2 as FYNNEI. Deletions cut 8 bases from V and 1 base from J, with 15 bases between. CDR3 nucleotide sequence: TGTGCCAGCTTGCGGACTCTATGGTCCTACGAGCAGTACTTC. Translating it yields CASLRTLWSYEQYF.

V is TRBV5-1 and J is TRBJ1-1; 9 nucleotides line up with TRBD1. V dropped 0 bases and J dropped 6; count of bases not matched to a gene: 12. The germline gives CDR1 SGHRS, CDR2 YFSETQ. The CDR3 runs to 17 residues. The CDR3 region is CASSLGSRLGQGSEAFF. The CDR3 nucleotides read TGCGCCAGCAGCTTGGGGTCTCGGTTGGGACAGGGATCTGAAGCTTTCTTT. The whole variable domain, remainder taken from reference TRBV5-1 and TRBJ1-1, is KAGVTQTPRYLIKTRGQQVTLSCSPISGHRSVSWYQQTPGQGLQFLFEYFSETQRNKGNFPGRFSGRQFSNSRSEMNVSTLELGDSALYLCASSLGSRLGQGSEAFFGQGTRLTVV.

This clone was found many times. The chain carries TRBV9 and TRBJ2-2, with D unclear. This CDR3 comprises 15 residues. Trimming removed 0 bases at V and 5 bases at J, with 11 bases between. The germline CDR1 and CDR2 sequences are SGDLS and YYNGEE. CDR3 region: CASSVGGISTGELFF. In DNA form, the CDR3 reads TGTGCCAGCAGCGTAGGAGGTATATCTACCGGGGAGCTGTTTTTT.

This chain links TRBV5-1 with TRBJ1-4; 8 nucleotides align to TRBD1. The ends lost 4 bases at V and 5 bases at J; junction bases unmatched: 7. CDR1 is SGHRS and CDR2 is YFSETQ in the germline V gene. The CDR3 runs to 15 residues. CDR3 sequence (DNA): TGCGCCAGCAGCCGATCCGGGACAGGAAATGAAAAACTGTTTTTT. This codes for CASSRSGTGNEKLFF.

The J gene is TRBJ2-7, the V gene TRBV7-2; 12 bases line up with TRBD2. This CDR3 is built from 14 residues. CDR1 is SGHTA and CDR2 is FQGNSA in the germline V gene. Germline trimming cut 10 bases from V and 3 bases from J; bases unmatched to any gene: 7. This CDR3 reads CATRKTSGSYEQYF. The CDR3 bases are TGTGCCACCCGGAAGACTAGCGGGAGCTACGAGCAGTACTTC.

The gene calls are TRBV6-5 and TRBJ2-1; 7 nucleotides line up with TRBD2. The CDR3 length is 15 residues. V shed 6 bases and J 6 bases; nucleotides not matched to a gene: 11. Germline CDR1 is MNHEY and CDR2 is SVGAGI. CDR3 residues: CASSRPGLRGNEQFF. In DNA form, the CDR3 reads TGTGCCAGCAGCCGACCGGGACTAAGGGGCAATGAGCAGTTCTTC.

V and J are TRBV5-1 and TRBJ2-1; 7 nucleotides line up with TRBD1. With 5 bases clipped from V and 6 bases from J, the junction kept 8 bases outside the gene matches. Germline CDR1 is SGHRS and CDR2 is YFSETQ. The CDR3 runs to 14 residues. CDR3 bases: TGCGCCAGCAGGTGGACAGGCGGGTCCAATGAGCAGTTCTTC. Its translation: CASRWTGGSNEQFF.

This clone was recorded only once. The rearrangement links TRBV20-1 to TRBJ2-3; no clear D gene. The germline V and J ends were trimmed by 4 bases and 2 bases, with 4 bases remaining between them. Germline V gene lookup returns CDR1 DFQATT and CDR2 SNEGSKA (reference sequence). CDR3 length equals 11 residues. The CDR3 region is CSATNTDTQYF. The CDR3 DNA sequence: TGCAGTGCTACAAACACAGATACGCAGTATTTT.

The chain uses TRBV10-3 and TRBJ2-5, with TRBD2 as a possible D gene (7 bases). The CDR3 has 14 amino acids. Germline V gives CDR1 ENHRY, CDR2 SYGVKD. Trimming shortened V by 6 bases and J by 2 bases, and 13 bases separated the two germline ends. Written as DNA, the CDR3 is TGTGCCATCAGGGGGGGGGACAAGCAAGAGACCCAGTACTTC. Residues: CAIRGGDKQETQYF.